This T cell receptor beta chain is from a study of cytomegalovirus exposure and HLA in healthy donors (dated by TCRdb to 2016 to 2017). Concerning the study at large: According to an earlier analysis of several hundred of the donors, some 180 million T cells yielded roughly 110 million unique TCR beta sequences and around 280 Gb of sequence data. An early release covering 550 to 650 HLA-typed donors comprised about 290 gigabases of sequencing data and around 80 million unique TCR sequences. Of the approximately 400 genotyped donors, approximately 82% fell in the genetic ancestry cluster associated with self-reported Caucasian donors. The study aimed to test whether cataloging public T cell receptors could reveal signatures of past pathogen exposure. The study used immunosequencing to profile the T cell repertoires of approximately 650 subjects and linked those repertoires to cytomegalovirus serostatus. In addition to the first cohort of around 670 subjects, a separate validation cohort of approximately 130 different subjects was used. To predict cytomegalovirus infection status, the study brought together high-throughput TCR immunosequencing, statistical association of individual TCRs with disease status, and machine learning. In a later analysis, previously published TCR beta repertoires from roughly 710 donors were re-analyzed and high-resolution HLA genotyping was added so that TCR occurrence patterns could be studied. In the later analysis, no new phenotypic data were used to find candidate immune exposures; instead, reliance was placed on TCR beta sequences and their occurrence across donors. An earlier analysis of fewer than 750 of the donors used high-throughput TCR beta sequencing to judge whether each TCR beta V gene segment behaved as functional or pseudogenic. Donor age, sex, ethnicity and CMV serostatus were compiled together with the repertoire data. A later genetic analysis used genome-wide SNP genotypes for about 65% of the 666 donors, treating that subset as a discovery cohort. All discovery cohort repertoires had been generated on a single sequencing platform. Class I and class II HLA loci were covered by the typing at four-digit resolution. The number of donors typed differed by locus, with roughly 620-640 for A, B, C, DRB1 and DQB1, 522 for DQA1, about 610 for DPA1, and roughly 450 for DPB1. Several DR-DQ haplotypes were treated as single units for association and clustering because of strong linkage in the cohort. Across under 500 genotyped donors of the cohort, an average of about 250,000 unique TCR beta nucleotide sequences per donor were sequenced, and 15% to 20% of those sequences were non-productive. Broad study findings and their caveats: In an earlier analysis of about 600 of the donors, most TCR beta V segments appeared in productive rearrangements about 87% or about 30% of the time, broadly matching IMGT annotations. The authors suggested that the approach could potentially be generalized to other disease states and immunological phenotypes. In vitro tests confirmed that a few of the cytomegalovirus-associated TCR beta chains recognize cytomegalovirus antigens. Some IMGT-functional V segments, including TRBV6-2 and TRBV6-3, could not be distinguished by the 87-base-pair reads and were therefore excluded. A later analysis found that TCR association rates varied across HLA loci, with DRB1 alleles showing the most associated TCRs and HLA-C alleles the fewest. An association between a missense DCLRE1C variant and V-gene and J-gene trimming of TCR beta chains was found in a later genetic analysis and replicated in an independent cohort. Several of the top co-occurrence clusters appeared to be linked to parvovirus B19, influenza, CMV and Epstein-Barr virus, according to a later analysis. A later analysis found that most CMV-associated TCR beta chains appeared HLA-restricted, with HLA associations seemingly driven largely by CMV exposure. Linkage disequilibrium might explain the correlated functional status among segregating V segments, but an unknown experimental factor could not be ruled out. Compared with the roughly 670-donor mean, donors in an Asian-associated ancestry cluster had fewer N-insertions in productive TCRs, according to a later genetic analysis. Sequencing depth was assumed to be roughly uniform across donors in the presence/absence analyses, though that assumption may not hold. The earlier analysis of 587 of the donors excluded about 16 rarely observed V segments, including chromosome 9 orphons, because counts were too low. Immune exposure information for the cohort was limited to CMV serostatus. In both the original and validation cohorts, the classifier was reported to diagnose cytomegalovirus status with high specificity and sensitivity. While some public TCRs were present in many individuals, most TCR sequences turned up only very rarely across donors. In a later analysis, HLA-associated TCR beta chains showed more clonal expansion and lower generation probabilities than non-associated chains that were equally common. A total of 164 TCR beta chains were listed by the study as associated with cytomegalovirus. A cluster of highly shared sequence variants was judged likely to be a technical artifact of the sequencing pipeline. At a false discovery rate of 0.05, a later analysis linked under 20,000 TCR beta sequences to specific HLA alleles. The cohort was sequenced for TCR beta chains only, and without alpha or paired-chain data the features that could be detected were limited. A further reported finding was that TCR beta sequences accurately predicted the HLA-A and HLA-B alleles for most subjects in the first cohort. HLA typing was unavailable for some donors at each locus, so association tests used only the typed subset. When HLA alleles, especially DR and DQ, strongly co-occurred, TCR associations were difficult to assign to individual alleles.

Library creation used the immunoSEQ multiplex PCR assay. For the multiplex PCR, a mixture combining 60 forward primers for TCR Vbeta segments and 13 reverse primers for TCR Jbeta segments was used. The CDR3 region of rearranged TCR beta genes was amplified from genomic DNA by a multiplex PCR assay. Amplified TCR beta libraries were sequenced as 87-base-pair reads on the Illumina HiSeq System. Per the original workflow: Across the 500 to 750 repertoires, a later analysis counted approximately 83 million unique TCR beta chains, about 10 million of which were shared by at least two donors. Raw reads were error-corrected and collapsed into unique sequences with a nearest-neighbor algorithm that merged closely related sequences to remove PCR and sequencing errors. To assign V, D and J gene segments, CDR3 sequences were aligned to IMGT reference sequences. For a sequence to be retained, at least a six-nucleotide match to both a V gene segment and a J gene segment was required. Rearrangements were called productive when the CDR3 lacked stop codons and stayed in frame with V and J; all others were non-productive. CDR3 was defined according to IMGT convention as the region running from the second conserved V-encoded cysteine to the conserved J-encoded phenylalanine. In an earlier analysis of roughly 580 of the donors, sequences lacking an unambiguous match to a single V gene segment were excluded. An earlier analysis of a few hundred of the donors called V segments functional above 56.7% productive rearrangements and segregating when the between-donor standard deviation exceeded 5%. A statistical classification framework was built to diagnose cytomegalovirus status from the catalog of TCR beta chain sequences. In a later analysis, TCR nucleotide sequences were compared against IMGT/GENE-DB human TR gene sequences so that V and J genes could be assigned. The TCRdist pipeline was used in a later analysis to assign CDR3 sequences and most-parsimonious VDJ recombination scenarios. In a later analysis, each TCR beta chain was defined by its CDR3 amino acid sequence together with its V-gene family, and reads without a unique V-gene family were excluded. A later analysis removed 600 or so highly shared, low-generation-probability nucleotide sequences to deal with suspected cross-contamination and a sequencing artifact. In a later analysis, a clonal expansion index for each public chain was calculated from normalized within-repertoire ranks of inferred template counts. In a later analysis, generation probabilities were computed with a VDJ recombination model fitted to out-of-frame rearrangements, and the resulting probabilities were checked against IGoR. Hypergeometric tests were used in a later analysis to score TCR-TCR, TCR-HLA and TCR-CMV co-occurrence, with a repertoire-size bias correction applied to the TCR pairs. False discovery rates were estimated in a later analysis by permuting HLA or CMV assignments 20 times. A later analysis grouped co-occurring TCRs with DBSCAN, adding TCRdist sequence similarity when clustering within HLA-allele-positive subsets. Repertoires with fewer than 30,000 or more than 120,000 public chains, plus five repertoires with anomalous nucleotide sharing, were excluded from co-occurrence clustering. TCRdb took this table from immuneACCESS and kept in-frame rearrangements with V and J called. Such tables lack part of the clones; where checked against another copy, unresolved V genes explain under half of the gap, and the rest is unexplained. V and J calls plus clone size are reproduced from that table; the DNA served to infer D and trimming. Across this sample there are 90,000 to 140,000 clones, with around 77% seen only once. In total, the top ten clones hold 6.5% to 9.5% of the sample.

On this clone itself: The antigen it binds to is not known. The input lacks base qualities; no much larger clone sits a single base away.

CDR1 MDHEN and CDR2 SYDVKM are derived from the germline V gene. From the cysteine up to the phenylalanine, the CDR3 has a length of 14 residues. Only the CDR3 portion is preserved as DNA: 42 bases, with reading frame beginning at the first base. The cohort was made up of approximately 670 healthy bone marrow donors. At the time of sampling, all cohort members were nominally healthy, though unrecorded immune exposures were likely present. The donor was CMV seropositive and belonged to the group of more than 250 seropositive cohort members. A peripheral blood sample was collected from each donor, and TCR beta sequencing was performed on peripheral blood mononuclear cells. The Qiagen DNeasy Blood Extraction Kit was used to extract genomic DNA from the blood cell samples.

Material for sequencing was PBMCs. The chain is assembled from TRBV28 and TRBJ2-5, with 8 junctional bases fitting TRBD2. The end of the DNA aligns better with TRBJ2-7, so the J call may be wrong. The sequence derives from a woman in her thirties or forties in good health and CMV-seropositive. The bases are TGTGCCAGCAGTACGCGGGGGGCCAGATACGAGCAGTACTTC. Translated, it gives CASSTRGARYEQYF.